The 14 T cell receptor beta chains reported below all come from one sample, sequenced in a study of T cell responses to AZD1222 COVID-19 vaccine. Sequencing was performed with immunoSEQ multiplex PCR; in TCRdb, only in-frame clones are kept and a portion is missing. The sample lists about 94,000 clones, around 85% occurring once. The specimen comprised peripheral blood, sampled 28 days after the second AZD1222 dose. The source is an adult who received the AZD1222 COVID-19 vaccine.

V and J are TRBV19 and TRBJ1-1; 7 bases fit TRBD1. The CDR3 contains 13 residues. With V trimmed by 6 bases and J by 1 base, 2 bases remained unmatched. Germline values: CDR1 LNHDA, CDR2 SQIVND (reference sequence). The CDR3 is CASRGQRNTEAFF. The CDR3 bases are TGTGCCAGTAGGGGACAGAGGAACACTGAAGCTTTCTTT.

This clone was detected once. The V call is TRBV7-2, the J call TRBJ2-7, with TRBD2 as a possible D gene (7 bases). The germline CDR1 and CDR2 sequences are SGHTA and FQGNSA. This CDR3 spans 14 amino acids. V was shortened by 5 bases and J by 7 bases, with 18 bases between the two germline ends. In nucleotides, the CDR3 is TGTGCCAGCAGCCTACAGGGAGGGTCGGAGGAGCAGTACTTC. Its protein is CASSLQGGSEEQYF.

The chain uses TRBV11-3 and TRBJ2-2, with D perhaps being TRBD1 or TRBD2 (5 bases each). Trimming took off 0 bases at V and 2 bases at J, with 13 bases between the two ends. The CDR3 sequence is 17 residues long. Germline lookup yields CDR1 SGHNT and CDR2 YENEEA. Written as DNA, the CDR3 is TGTGCCAGCAGCTTAGACGGGTGGGGACCTAACACCGGGGAGCTGTTTTTT. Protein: CASSLDGWGPNTGELFF.

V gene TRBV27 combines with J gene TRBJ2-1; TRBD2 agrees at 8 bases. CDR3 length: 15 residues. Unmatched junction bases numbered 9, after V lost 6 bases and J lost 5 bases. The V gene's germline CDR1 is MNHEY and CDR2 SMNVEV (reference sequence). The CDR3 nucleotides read TGTGCCAGCAGCCCCAGGACTAGCTCAAACAATGAGCAGTTCTTC. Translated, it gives CASSPRTSSNNEQFF.

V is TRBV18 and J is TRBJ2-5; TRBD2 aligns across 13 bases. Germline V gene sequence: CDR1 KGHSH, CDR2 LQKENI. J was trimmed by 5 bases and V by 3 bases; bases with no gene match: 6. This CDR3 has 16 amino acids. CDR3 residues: CASSPRTSGSGETQYF. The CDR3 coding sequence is TGTGCCAGCTCACCGAGGACTAGCGGGAGTGGGGAGACCCAGTACTTC.

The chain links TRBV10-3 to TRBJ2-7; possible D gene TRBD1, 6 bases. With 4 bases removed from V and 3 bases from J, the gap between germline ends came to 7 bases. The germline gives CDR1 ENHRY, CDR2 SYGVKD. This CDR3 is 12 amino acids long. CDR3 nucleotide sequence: TGTGCCATCAGTGGACAGGACTACGAGCAGTACTTC. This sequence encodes CAISGQDYEQYF.

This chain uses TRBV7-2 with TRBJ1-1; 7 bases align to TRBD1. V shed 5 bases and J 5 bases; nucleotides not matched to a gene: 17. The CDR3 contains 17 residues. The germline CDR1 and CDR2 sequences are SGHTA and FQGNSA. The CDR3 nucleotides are TGTGCCAGCAGCATATCGGGACAGCTTACTCGGGGGACTGAAGCTTTCTTT. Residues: CASSISGQLTRGTEAFF.

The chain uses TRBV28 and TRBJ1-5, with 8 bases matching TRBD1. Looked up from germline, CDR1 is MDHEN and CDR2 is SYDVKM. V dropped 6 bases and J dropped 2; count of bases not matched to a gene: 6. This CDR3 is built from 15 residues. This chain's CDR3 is CASRPGGAGNQPQHF. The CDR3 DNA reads TGTGCCAGCAGGCCAGGGGGCGCGGGCAATCAGCCCCAGCATTTT. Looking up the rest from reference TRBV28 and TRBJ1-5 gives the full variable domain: DVKVTQSSRYLVKRTGEKVFLECVQDMDHENMFWYRQDPGLGLRLIYFSYDVKMKEKGDIPEGYSVSREKKERFSLILESASTNQTSMYLCASRPGGAGNQPQHFGDGTRLSIL.

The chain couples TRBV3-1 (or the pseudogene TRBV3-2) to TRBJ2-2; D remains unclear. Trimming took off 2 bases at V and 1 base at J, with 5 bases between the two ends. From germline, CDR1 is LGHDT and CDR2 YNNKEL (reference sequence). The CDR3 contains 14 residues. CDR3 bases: TGTGCCAGCAGCCAATGGTTGAACACCGGGGAGCTGTTTTTT. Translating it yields CASSQWLNTGELFF.

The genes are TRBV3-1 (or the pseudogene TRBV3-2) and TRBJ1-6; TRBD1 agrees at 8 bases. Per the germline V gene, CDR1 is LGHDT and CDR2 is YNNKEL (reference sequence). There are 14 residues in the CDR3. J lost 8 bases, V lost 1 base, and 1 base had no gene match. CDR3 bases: TGTGCCAGCAGCCAAGGGACAGGGCATTCACCCCTCCACTTT. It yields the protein CASSQGTGHSPLHF.

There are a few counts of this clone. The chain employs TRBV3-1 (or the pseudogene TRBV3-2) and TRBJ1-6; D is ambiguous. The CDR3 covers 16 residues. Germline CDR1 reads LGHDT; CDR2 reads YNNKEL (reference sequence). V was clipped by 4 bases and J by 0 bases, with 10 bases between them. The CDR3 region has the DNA TGTGCCAGCAGCCCCTCCTTAGGCTCCTATAATTCACCCCTCCACTTT. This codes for CASSPSLGSYNSPLHF.

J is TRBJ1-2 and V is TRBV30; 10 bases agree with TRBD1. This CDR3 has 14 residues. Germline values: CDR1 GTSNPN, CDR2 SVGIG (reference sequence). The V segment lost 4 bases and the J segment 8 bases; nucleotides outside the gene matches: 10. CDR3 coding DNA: TGTGCCTGGAACCGGGACAGGGGACGAAGAGGCTACACCTTC. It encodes CAWNRDRGRRGYTF.

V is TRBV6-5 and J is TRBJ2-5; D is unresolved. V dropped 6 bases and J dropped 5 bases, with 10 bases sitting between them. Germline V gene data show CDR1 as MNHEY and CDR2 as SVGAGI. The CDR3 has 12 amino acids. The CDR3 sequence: CASRSAGETQYF. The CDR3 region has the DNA TGTGCCAGCAGGAGCGCCGGGGAGACCCAGTACTTC.

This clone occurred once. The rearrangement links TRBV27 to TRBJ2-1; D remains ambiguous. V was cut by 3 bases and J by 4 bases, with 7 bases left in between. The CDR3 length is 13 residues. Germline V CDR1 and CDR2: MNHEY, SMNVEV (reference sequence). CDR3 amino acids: CASSFFVYNEQFF. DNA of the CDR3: TGTGCCAGCAGTTTCTTCGTTTACAATGAGCAGTTCTTC.